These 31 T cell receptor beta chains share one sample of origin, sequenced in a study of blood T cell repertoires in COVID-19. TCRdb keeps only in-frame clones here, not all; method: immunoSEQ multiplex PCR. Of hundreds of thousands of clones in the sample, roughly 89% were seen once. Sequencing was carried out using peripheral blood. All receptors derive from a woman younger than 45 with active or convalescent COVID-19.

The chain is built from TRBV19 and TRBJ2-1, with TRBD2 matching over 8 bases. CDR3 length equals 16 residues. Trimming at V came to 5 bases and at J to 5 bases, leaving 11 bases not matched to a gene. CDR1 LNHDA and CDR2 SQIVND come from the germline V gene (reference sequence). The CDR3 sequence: CASSSHVIAGNNEQFF. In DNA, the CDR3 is TGTGCCAGTAGTTCCCACGTTATAGCGGGGAACAATGAGCAGTTCTTC.

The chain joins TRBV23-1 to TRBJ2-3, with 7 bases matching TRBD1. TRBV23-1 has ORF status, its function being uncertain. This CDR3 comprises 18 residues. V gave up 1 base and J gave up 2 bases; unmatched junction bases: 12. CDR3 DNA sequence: TGCGCCAGCAGTCAATTTGCCGAGACAGGGATCCCCACAGATACGCAGTATTTT. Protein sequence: CASSQFAETGIPTDTQYF.

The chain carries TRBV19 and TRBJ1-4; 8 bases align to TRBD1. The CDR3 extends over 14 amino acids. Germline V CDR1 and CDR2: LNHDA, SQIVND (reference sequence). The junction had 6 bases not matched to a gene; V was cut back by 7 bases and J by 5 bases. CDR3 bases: TGTGCCAGTACGGAACAGGGGGGGAATGAAAAACTGTTTTTT. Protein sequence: CASTEQGGNEKLFF.

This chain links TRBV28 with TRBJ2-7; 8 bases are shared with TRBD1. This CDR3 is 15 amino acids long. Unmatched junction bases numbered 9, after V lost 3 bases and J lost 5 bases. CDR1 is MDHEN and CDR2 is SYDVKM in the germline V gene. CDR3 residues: CASSLLAGGINEQYF. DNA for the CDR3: TGTGCCAGCAGTTTGTTGGCAGGGGGCATCAACGAGCAGTACTTC.

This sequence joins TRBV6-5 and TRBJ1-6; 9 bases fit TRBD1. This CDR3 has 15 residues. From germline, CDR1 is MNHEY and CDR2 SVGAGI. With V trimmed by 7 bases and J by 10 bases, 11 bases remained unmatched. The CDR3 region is CASTASGTGSSPLHF. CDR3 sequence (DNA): TGTGCCAGCACCGCCTCCGGGACAGGGAGCTCACCCCTCCACTTT.

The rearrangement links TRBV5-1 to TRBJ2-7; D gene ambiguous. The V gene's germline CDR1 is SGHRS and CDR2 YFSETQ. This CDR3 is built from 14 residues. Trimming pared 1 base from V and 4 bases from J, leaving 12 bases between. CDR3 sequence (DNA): TGCGCCAGCAGCTTGAACGTTGGAGTTTACGAGCAGTACTTC. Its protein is CASSLNVGVYEQYF.

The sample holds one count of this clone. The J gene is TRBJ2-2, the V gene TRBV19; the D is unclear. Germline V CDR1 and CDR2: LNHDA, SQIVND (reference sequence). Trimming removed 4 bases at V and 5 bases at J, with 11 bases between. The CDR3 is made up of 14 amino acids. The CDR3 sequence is CASSTLATTGELFF. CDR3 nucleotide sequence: TGTGCCAGTAGTACCTTGGCGACAACCGGGGAGCTGTTTTTT.

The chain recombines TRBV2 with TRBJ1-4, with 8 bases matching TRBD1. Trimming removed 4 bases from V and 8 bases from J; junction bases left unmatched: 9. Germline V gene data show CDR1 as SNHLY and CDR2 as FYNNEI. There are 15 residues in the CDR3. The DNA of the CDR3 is TGTGCCAGCAGTGCCTCAGGGGGCGCGGAGGAAAAACTGTTTTTT. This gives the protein CASSASGGAEEKLFF. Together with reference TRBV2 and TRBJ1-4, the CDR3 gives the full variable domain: EPEVTQTPSHQVTQMGQEVILRCVPISNHLYFYWYRQILGQKVEFLVSFYNNEISEKSEIFDDQFSVERPDGSNFTLKIRSTKLEDSAMYFCASSASGGAEEKLFFGSGTQLSVL.

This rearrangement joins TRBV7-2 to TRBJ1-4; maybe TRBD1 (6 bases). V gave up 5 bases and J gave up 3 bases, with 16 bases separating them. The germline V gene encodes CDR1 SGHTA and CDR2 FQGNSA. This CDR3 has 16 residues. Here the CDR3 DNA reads TGTGCCAGCAGCCCCAGCGGGGGGCAGGCTAATGAAAAACTGTTTTTT. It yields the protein CASSPSGGQANEKLFF.

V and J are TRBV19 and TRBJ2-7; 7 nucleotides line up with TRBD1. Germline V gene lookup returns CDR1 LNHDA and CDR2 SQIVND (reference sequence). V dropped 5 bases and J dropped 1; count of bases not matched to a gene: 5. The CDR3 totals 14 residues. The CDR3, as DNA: TGTGCCAGTAGTTTCGGGACAGAGTCCTACGAGCAGTACTTC. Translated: CASSFGTESYEQYF. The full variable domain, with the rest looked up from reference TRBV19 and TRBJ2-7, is DGGITQSPKYLFRKEGQNVTLSCEQNLNHDAMYWYRQDPGQGLRLIYYSQIVNDFQKGDIAEGYSVSREKKESFPLTVTSAQKNPTAFYLCASSFGTESYEQYFGPGTRLTVT.

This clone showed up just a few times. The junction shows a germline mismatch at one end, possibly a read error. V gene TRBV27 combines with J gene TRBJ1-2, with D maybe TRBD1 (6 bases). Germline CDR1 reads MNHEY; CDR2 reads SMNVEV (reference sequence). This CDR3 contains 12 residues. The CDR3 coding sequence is TGTGCCAGCAGTGCTCCAGGGGATCCTCTCCTCTTC. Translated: CASSAPGDPLLF.

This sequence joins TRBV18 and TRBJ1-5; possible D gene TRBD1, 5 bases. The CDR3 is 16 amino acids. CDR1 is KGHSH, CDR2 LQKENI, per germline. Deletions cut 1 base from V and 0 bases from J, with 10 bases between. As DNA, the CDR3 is TGTGCCAGCTCACCACAGGGGCAGACTAGCAATCAGCCCCAGCATTTT. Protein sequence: CASSPQGQTSNQPQHF.

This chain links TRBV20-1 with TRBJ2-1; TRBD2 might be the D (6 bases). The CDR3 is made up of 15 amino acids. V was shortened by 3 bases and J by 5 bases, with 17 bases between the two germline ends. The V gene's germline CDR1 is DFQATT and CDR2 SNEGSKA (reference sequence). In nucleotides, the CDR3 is TGCAGTGCTAGTCCCGGGTTCCTAGCGAACAATGAGCAGTTCTTC. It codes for CSASPGFLANNEQFF.

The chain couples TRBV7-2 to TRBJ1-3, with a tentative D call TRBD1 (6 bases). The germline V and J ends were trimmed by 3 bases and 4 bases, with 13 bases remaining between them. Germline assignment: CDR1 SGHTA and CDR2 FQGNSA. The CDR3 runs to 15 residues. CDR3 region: CASSLGALSGNTIYF. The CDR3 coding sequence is TGTGCCAGCAGCTTGGGGGCGCTTTCCGGAAACACCATATATTTT.

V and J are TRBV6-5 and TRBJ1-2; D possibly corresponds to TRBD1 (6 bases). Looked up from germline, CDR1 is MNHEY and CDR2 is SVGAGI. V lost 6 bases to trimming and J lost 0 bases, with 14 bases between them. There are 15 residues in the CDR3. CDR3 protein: CASSILGQTNYGYTF. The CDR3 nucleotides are TGTGCCAGCAGCATACTAGGACAGACTAACTATGGCTACACCTTC.

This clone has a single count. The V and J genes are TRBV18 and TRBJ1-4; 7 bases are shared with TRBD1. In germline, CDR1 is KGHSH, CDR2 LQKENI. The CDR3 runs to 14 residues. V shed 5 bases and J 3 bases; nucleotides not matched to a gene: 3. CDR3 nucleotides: TGTGCCAGCTCAGCCGGGACAGCTAATGAAAAACTGTTTTTT. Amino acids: CASSAGTANEKLFF.

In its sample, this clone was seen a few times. The CDR3 reads CSTRGSGNTIYF. CDR3 nucleotide sequence: TGCAGCACCAGGGGATCTGGAAACACCATATATTTT. The chain has TRBV29-1 and TRBJ1-3, with a weak D call TRBD1 (6 bases). Germline V lookup: CDR1 SQVTM, CDR2 ANQGSEA. The CDR3 loop spans 12 amino acids. V was shortened by 8 bases and J by 1 base, with 9 bases between the two germline ends. Combining the CDR3 with reference TRBV29-1 and TRBJ1-3 gives the whole variable domain SAVISQKPSRDICQRGTSLTIQCQVDSQVTMMFWYRQQPGQSLTLIATANQGSEATYESGFVIDKFPISRPNLTFSTLTVSNMSPEDSSIYLCSTRGSGNTIYFGEGSWLTVV.

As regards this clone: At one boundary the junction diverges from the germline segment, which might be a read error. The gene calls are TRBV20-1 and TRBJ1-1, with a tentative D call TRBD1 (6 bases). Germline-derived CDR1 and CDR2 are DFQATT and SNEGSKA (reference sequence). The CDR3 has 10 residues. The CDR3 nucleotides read TGCAGTGCCGTCCCGACAGGCATACTCTTT. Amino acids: CSAVPTGILF.

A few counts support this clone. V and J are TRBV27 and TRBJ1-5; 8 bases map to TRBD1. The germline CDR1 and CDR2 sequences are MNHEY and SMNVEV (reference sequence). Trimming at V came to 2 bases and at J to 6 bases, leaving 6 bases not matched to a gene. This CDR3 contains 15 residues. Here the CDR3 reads CASSLGQGAGQPQHF. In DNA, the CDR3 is TGTGCCAGCAGTTTAGGGCAGGGGGCGGGTCAGCCCCAGCATTTT.

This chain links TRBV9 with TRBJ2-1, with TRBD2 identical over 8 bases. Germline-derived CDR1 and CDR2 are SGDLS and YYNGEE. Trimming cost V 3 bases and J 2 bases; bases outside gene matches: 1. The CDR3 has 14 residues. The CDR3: CASSAGLAYNEQFF. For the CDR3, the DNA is TGTGCCAGCAGCGCGGGACTAGCCTACAATGAGCAGTTCTTC.

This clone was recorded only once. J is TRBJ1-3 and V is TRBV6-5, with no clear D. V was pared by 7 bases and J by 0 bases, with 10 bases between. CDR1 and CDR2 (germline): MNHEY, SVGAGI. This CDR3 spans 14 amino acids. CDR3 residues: CASTTRSSGNTIYF. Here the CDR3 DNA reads TGTGCCAGCACTACAAGGAGCTCTGGAAACACCATATATTTT.

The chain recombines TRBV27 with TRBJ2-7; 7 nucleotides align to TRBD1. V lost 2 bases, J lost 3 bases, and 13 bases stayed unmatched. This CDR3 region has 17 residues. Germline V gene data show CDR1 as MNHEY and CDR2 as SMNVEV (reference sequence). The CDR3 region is CASSLAGQDLPIYEQYF. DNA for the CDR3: TGTGCCAGCAGTTTAGCCGGACAGGACCTTCCTATCTACGAGCAGTACTTC.

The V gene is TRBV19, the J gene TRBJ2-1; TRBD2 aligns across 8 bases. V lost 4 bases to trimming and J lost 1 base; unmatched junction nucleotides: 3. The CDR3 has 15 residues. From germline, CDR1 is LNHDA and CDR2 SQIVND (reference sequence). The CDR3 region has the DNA TGTGCCAGTAGTAAGGCTAGCGGGTCCTACAATGAGCAGTTCTTC. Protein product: CASSKASGSYNEQFF. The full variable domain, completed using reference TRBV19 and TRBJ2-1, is DGGITQSPKYLFRKEGQNVTLSCEQNLNHDAMYWYRQDPGQGLRLIYYSQIVNDFQKGDIAEGYSVSREKKESFPLTVTSAQKNPTAFYLCASSKASGSYNEQFFGPGTRLTVL.

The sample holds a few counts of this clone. The DNA for the CDR3 is TGCGCCAGCAGCCGGGGGACAGGGAACTATGGCTACACCTTC. The encoded protein is CASSRGTGNYGYTF. The V and J genes are TRBV5-1 and TRBJ1-2; 9 bases agree with TRBD1. This CDR3 has 14 residues. Trimming cost V 4 bases and J 2 bases; bases outside gene matches: 3. Per germline, CDR1 SGHRS and CDR2 YFSETQ.

The CDR3 loop reads CASSLLSGANTGELFF. CDR3 in DNA: TGCGCCAGCAGCCTCCTTAGCGGGGCGAACACCGGGGAGCTGTTTTTT. The chain has TRBV5-1 and TRBJ2-2, with 8 bases that match TRBD2. The CDR3 consists of 16 residues. Trimming removed 4 bases from V and 0 bases from J; junction bases left unmatched: 5. CDR1 is SGHRS, CDR2 YFSETQ, per germline.

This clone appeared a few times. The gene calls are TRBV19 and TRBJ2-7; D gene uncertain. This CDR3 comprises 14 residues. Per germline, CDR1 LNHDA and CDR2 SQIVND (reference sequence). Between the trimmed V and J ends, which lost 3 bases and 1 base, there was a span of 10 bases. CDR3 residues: CASSIVLSSYEQYF. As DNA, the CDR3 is TGTGCCAGTAGTATCGTCCTATCTTCCTACGAGCAGTACTTC.

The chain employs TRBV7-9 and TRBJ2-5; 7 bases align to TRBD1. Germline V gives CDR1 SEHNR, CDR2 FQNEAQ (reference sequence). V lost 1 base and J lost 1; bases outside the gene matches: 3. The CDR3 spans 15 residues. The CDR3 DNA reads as TGTGCCAGCAGCTTAGTCAGGGGGTCCCAAGAGACCCAGTACTTC. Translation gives CASSLVRGSQETQYF.

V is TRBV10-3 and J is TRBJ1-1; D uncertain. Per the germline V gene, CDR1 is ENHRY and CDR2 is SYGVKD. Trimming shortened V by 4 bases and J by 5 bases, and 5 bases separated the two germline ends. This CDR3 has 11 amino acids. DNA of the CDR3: TGTGCCATCAGTGGCGGAACTGAAGCTTTCTTT. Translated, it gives CAISGGTEAFF.

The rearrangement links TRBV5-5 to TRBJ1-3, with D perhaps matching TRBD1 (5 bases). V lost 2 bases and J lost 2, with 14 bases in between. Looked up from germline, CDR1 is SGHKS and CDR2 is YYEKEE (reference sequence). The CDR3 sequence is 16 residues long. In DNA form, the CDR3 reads TGTGCCAGCAGCTTTGTGGGGGGATCGGCTGGAAACACCATATATTTT. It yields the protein CASSFVGGSAGNTIYF.

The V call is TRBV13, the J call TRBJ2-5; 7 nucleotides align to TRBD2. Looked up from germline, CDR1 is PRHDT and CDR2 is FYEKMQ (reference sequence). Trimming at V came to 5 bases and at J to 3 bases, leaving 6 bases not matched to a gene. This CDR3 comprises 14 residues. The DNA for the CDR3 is TGTGCCAGCAGCCCCACTAGCGAGGAAGAGACCCAGTACTTC. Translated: CASSPTSEEETQYF.

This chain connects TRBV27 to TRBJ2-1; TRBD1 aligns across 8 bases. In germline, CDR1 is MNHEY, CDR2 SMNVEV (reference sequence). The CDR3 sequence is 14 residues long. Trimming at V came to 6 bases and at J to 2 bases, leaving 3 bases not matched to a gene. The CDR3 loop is CASRTGEAYNEQFF. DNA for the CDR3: TGTGCCAGCAGGACAGGGGAAGCCTACAATGAGCAGTTCTTC.